This paragraph covers one T cell receptor beta chain sequence. This specimen comes from a study of blood T cell repertoires in COVID-19. Looking at the study overall: The United States, Italy and Spain were the sources of the acute and convalescent COVID-19 samples. The analysed material was cDNA or gDNA that came from T cells, B-cell-depleted T cells, or PBMCs.

In the authors' methods: Estimation of nucleated cell counts relied on the amplification of reference gene primers. Clones were read by immunoSEQ multiplex PCR, and TCRdb kept only the in-frame ones, dropping some. V, J and clone size are taken as reported in that table, and D and trimming were inferred from the DNA itself. This table holds about 220,000 clones, roughly 88% found once. The length of the CDR3 is 12 residues. The V and J ends lost 2 bases and 10 bases respectively, with 12 bases between them. Germline V gene lookup returns CDR1 SGHKS and CDR2 YYEKEE (reference sequence). The receptor comes from a man aged 40-49 years who had recovered from COVID-19. Sample: peripheral blood. The chain has TRBV5-5 and TRBJ1-1; tentative D call: TRBD1 (6 bases). The CDR3 protein is CASSFGQPGAFF. In DNA, the CDR3 is TGTGCCAGCAGCTTTGGACAGCCGGGAGCTTTCTTT. Looking up the rest from reference TRBV5-5 and TRBJ1-1 gives the full variable domain: DAGVTQSPTHLIKTRGQQVTLRCSPISGHKSVSWYQQVLGQGPQFIFQYYEKEERGRGNFPDRFSARQFPNYSSELNVNALLLGDSALYLCASSFGQPGAFFGQGTRLTVV.